This paragraph covers one T cell receptor (beta chain) sequence. The data are from a study of T cell clones after liver transplantation. Overall study: Post-transplant blood was tracked for graft-donor-reactive T cell clones identified in a pre-transplant mixed lymphocyte reaction. Subjects received no induction therapy and standard immunosuppression until randomization at 12-24 months post-transplant. Timepoints were pre-transplant, pre-withdrawal, and after withdrawal was completed or failed.

Assay used: immunoSEQ multiplex PCR; TCRdb lists only in-frame clones, some missing. Of roughly 100,000 clones listed, under 90% were seen once; the top ten hold approximately 3%. The receptor was derived from a human patient who received a liver transplant. Some T cells may be graft donor cells. The sequencing here drew on CD4+ T cells from blood, taken approximately 4 years after liver transplant.

As DNA, the CDR3 is TGCAGCGTTCAGGAAAACATGAACACTGAAGCTTTCTTT. It codes for CSVQENMNTEAFF. The chain employs TRBV29-1 and TRBJ1-1, with D unclear. The V and J ends lost 5 bases and 0 bases respectively, with 10 bases between them. In germline, CDR1 is SQVTM, CDR2 ANQGSEA. This CDR3 spans 13 amino acids.